Following are 26 T cell receptor beta chains from one sample sequenced in a study of immune evolution from preneoplasia to lung adenocarcinoma. The protocol was immunoSEQ multiplex PCR, while the TCRdb copy is restricted to in-frame clones and leaves out a portion. Of about 4,000 clones in the sample, about 80% are singletons; the top ten hold 10% to 12%. The sample consisted of FFPE minimally invasive lung adenocarcinoma tissue. The receptor source for this set is a person aged 65-85 years with lung adenocarcinoma.

The chain couples TRBV18 to TRBJ2-7, with TRBD1 as a possible D gene (6 bases). Trimming left V 8 bases short and J 1 base short, with 12 bases between. CDR1 and CDR2 from the germline V gene are KGHSH and LQKENI. The CDR3 is 13 residues long. The CDR3 DNA sequence: TGTGCCAGCAGATCAGGGGAGTCCTACGAGCAGTACTTC. It yields the protein CASRSGESYEQYF.

This chain links TRBV16 with TRBJ1-3, with 7 positions matching TRBD1. The CDR3 consists of 14 residues. The trim removed 8 bases at V and 2 bases at J, leaving 6 bases unmatched. Germline loops: CDR1 KGHSY, CDR2 FQNENV. CDR3 nucleotides: TGTGCCAGCGGCGACAGGGTCCCTGGAAACACCATATATTTT. It codes for CASGDRVPGNTIYF. Full variable domain (rest looked up from reference TRBV16 and TRBJ1-3): GEEVAQTPKHLVRGEGQKAKLYCAPIKGHSYVFWYQQVLKNEFKFLISFQNENVFDETGMPKERFSAKCLPNSPCSLEIQATKLEDSAVYFCASGDRVPGNTIYFGEGSWLTVV.

The gene calls are TRBV19 and TRBJ2-1; tentatively, D is TRBD1 (6 bases). From germline, CDR1 is LNHDA and CDR2 SQIVND (reference sequence). Trimming took off 7 bases at V and 2 bases at J, with 12 bases between the two ends. CDR3 length: 14 residues. The CDR3 DNA is TGTGCCAGTAAGAGGGACAATACCTACAATGAGCAGTTCTTC. It codes for CASKRDNTYNEQFF.

The table lists this clone with a few counts. The chain employs TRBV2 and TRBJ2-3, with 7 nucleotides matching TRBD1. From germline, CDR1 is SNHLY and CDR2 FYNNEI. V gave up 8 bases and J gave up 0 bases; unmatched junction bases: 5. The CDR3 consists of 14 residues. CDR3 region: CASWDSQSTDTQYF. CDR3 sequence (DNA): TGTGCCAGCTGGGACAGCCAAAGCACAGATACGCAGTATTTT.

The V call is TRBV5-1, the J call TRBJ1-2; TRBD1 matches 8 bases. Losses at the gene ends were 4 bases for V and 2 bases for J; bases not matched to a gene: 4. Looked up from germline, CDR1 is SGHRS and CDR2 is YFSETQ. This CDR3 has 14 residues. The CDR3 DNA reads as TGCGCCAGCAGCATTGGACAGGGAAACTATGGCTACACCTTC. Translating gives CASSIGQGNYGYTF. The whole variable domain, remainder taken from reference TRBV5-1 and TRBJ1-2, is KAGVTQTPRYLIKTRGQQVTLSCSPISGHRSVSWYQQTPGQGLQFLFEYFSETQRNKGNFPGRFSGRQFSNSRSEMNVSTLELGDSALYLCASSIGQGNYGYTFGSGTRLTVV.

CDR3 in amino acids: CASSSGTSGTGELFF. The CDR3 region has the DNA TGCGCCAGCAGCTCCGGGACTAGCGGCACCGGGGAGCTGTTTTTT. This rearrangement joins TRBV5-1 to TRBJ2-2, with 11 positions matching TRBD2. After removal of 3 bases from V and 4 bases from J, the junction contained 2 bases not matched to a gene. Germline CDR1 is SGHRS and CDR2 is YFSETQ. The CDR3 loop spans 15 amino acids.

This sequence joins TRBV7-2 and TRBJ1-2; D unresolved. With 5 bases removed from V and 0 bases from J, the gap between germline ends came to 13 bases. The CDR3 is 15 amino acids. Looked up from germline, CDR1 is SGHTA and CDR2 is FQGNSA. The DNA for the CDR3 is TGTGCCAGCAGCCCGCAGCCGGCCCCTAACTATGGCTACACCTTC. Its translation: CASSPQPAPNYGYTF.

CDR3 bases: TGTGCCAGCAGTTCTGGACTTTTCTCTGGAAACACCATATATTTT. This sequence encodes CASSSGLFSGNTIYF. This chain links TRBV27 with TRBJ1-3; D unclear. CDR1 MNHEY and CDR2 SMNVEV come from the germline V gene (reference sequence). With 4 bases removed from V and 0 bases from J, the gap between germline ends came to 10 bases. CDR3 size: 15 residues.

The chain joins TRBV5-1 to TRBJ1-3; D is ambiguous. The V end was cut by 1 base, the J end by 1 base, with 3 bases between. The length of the CDR3 is 13 residues. Looked up from germline, CDR1 is SGHRS and CDR2 is YFSETQ. The DNA of the CDR3 is TGCGCCAGCAGCTTGATATCTGGAAACACCATATATTTT. Amino acids: CASSLISGNTIYF. The full variable domain, rest sourced from reference TRBV5-1 and TRBJ1-3, is KAGVTQTPRYLIKTRGQQVTLSCSPISGHRSVSWYQQTPGQGLQFLFEYFSETQRNKGNFPGRFSGRQFSNSRSEMNVSTLELGDSALYLCASSLISGNTIYFGEGSWLTVV.

The chain recombines TRBV6-5 with TRBJ1-6; no reliable D call. Trimming stripped 6 bases from V and 8 bases from J, with 8 bases between. This CDR3 comprises 12 residues. Germline CDR1 reads MNHEY; CDR2 reads SVGAGI. The CDR3 here is CASRSRYSPLHF. DNA for the CDR3: TGTGCCAGCAGGTCGCGCTATTCACCCCTCCACTTT.

The chain joins TRBV4-2 to TRBJ2-1; D is possibly TRBD1 or TRBD2 (7 bases each). V lost 4 bases and J 9 bases, leaving 22 bases between the germline ends. The CDR3 totals 16 residues. From germline, CDR1 is LGHNA and CDR2 YNFKEQ. The CDR3 reads CASSREGASRGSEQFF. CDR3 bases: TGTGCCAGCAGCCGGGAGGGGGCTAGTCGAGGTAGTGAGCAGTTCTTC.

This clone has a handful of counts. The V and J genes are TRBV5-1 and TRBJ1-1; 9 bases are a match to TRBD1. Germline values: CDR1 SGHRS, CDR2 YFSETQ. V lost 4 bases and J lost 1; bases outside the gene matches: 8. The CDR3 is 16 residues long. The CDR3 here is CASSRQGGITNTEAFF. The CDR3 DNA follows: TGCGCCAGCAGCCGACAGGGGGGGATAACGAACACTGAAGCTTTCTTT.

The rearrangement joins TRBV4-3 to TRBJ2-3; a possible D gene is TRBD1 (5 bases). V gave up 1 base and J gave up 5 bases, with 10 bases separating them. The CDR3 length is 14 residues. Germline-derived CDR1 and CDR2 are LGHNA and YSLEER. In DNA, the CDR3 is TGCGCCAGCAGCCAAGTTGGGCAGGGAGATACGCAGTATTTT. Translation: CASSQVGQGDTQYF.

The V gene is TRBV4-1, the J gene TRBJ2-3; D might be TRBD1 (6 bases). Germline values: CDR1 MGHRA, CDR2 YSYEKL. The CDR3 extends over 14 amino acids. The germline V and J ends were trimmed by 3 bases and 4 bases, with 11 bases remaining between them. The CDR3 bases are TGCGCCAGCAGCCAGCTGACAGGCTCAGATACGCAGTATTTT. This gives the protein CASSQLTGSDTQYF.

The gene calls are TRBV7-2 and TRBJ2-4; TRBD2 aligns across 10 bases. This CDR3 has 15 residues. The junction had 4 bases not matched to a gene; V was cut back by 1 base and J by 7 bases. CDR1 and CDR2 from the germline V gene are SGHTA and FQGNSA. The CDR3: CASSLVASGSNIQYF. In DNA, the CDR3 is TGTGCCAGCAGCTTAGTAGCTAGCGGGAGCAACATTCAGTACTTC.

The chain couples TRBV28 to TRBJ1-2; TRBD1 matches at 8 bases. CDR1 and CDR2 (germline): MDHEN, SYDVKM. V trimming: 5 bases; J trimming: 8 bases; junction bases outside the gene matches: 16. This CDR3 comprises 16 residues. CDR3 DNA sequence: TGTGCCAGCAGTAATGCAAAATTTGGCAGGGGGCTAGGCTACACCTTC. Its translation: CASSNAKFGRGLGYTF.

The CDR3 nucleotides are TGTGCCAGCAGCTTGAGGCGGCAGGGATGGGGAAATGAGCAGTTCTTC. Its translation is CASSLRRQGWGNEQFF. The chain is built from TRBV5-6 and TRBJ2-1; D is possibly TRBD1 (5 bases). The CDR3 spans 16 residues. Germline assignment: CDR1 SGHDT and CDR2 YYEEEE. The ends were cut back, 1 base at V and 7 bases at J, with 18 bases in the middle.

In DNA, the CDR3 is TGTGCCAGCAGCTTCGGAATCGGAACTAGCGGGGGGGCCTACGAGCAGTACTTC. Protein product: CASSFGIGTSGGAYEQYF. The chain is built from TRBV7-2 and TRBJ2-7, with 13 bases fitting TRBD2. The CDR3 totals 18 residues. Losses at the gene ends were 3 bases for V and 2 bases for J; bases not matched to a gene: 10. From germline, CDR1 is SGHTA and CDR2 FQGNSA. The variable domain in full, with the rest retrieved from reference TRBV7-2 and TRBJ2-7, is GAGVSQSPSNKVTEKGKDVELRCDPISGHTALYWYRQSLGQGLEFLIYFQGNSAPDKSGLPSDRFSAERTGGSVSTLTIQRTQQEDSAVYLCASSFGIGTSGGAYEQYFGPGTRLTVT.

This clone was seen only a few times. This chain uses TRBV23-1 with TRBJ2-3, with a weak D call TRBD2 (5 bases). TRBV23-1 is noted as an ORF with a role that remains uncertain. V was trimmed by 0 bases and J by 1 base, leaving 11 bases between them. The CDR3 is 16 residues long. CDR3 amino acids: CASSQSRAVGTDTQYF. For the CDR3, the DNA is TGCGCCAGCAGTCAATCGAGGGCAGTCGGCACAGATACGCAGTATTTT.

The chain joins TRBV28 to TRBJ1-5, with 7 nucleotides matching TRBD1. Trimming took 3 bases from V and 3 from J; bases not matched to a gene: 8. The CDR3 spans 16 residues. CDR1 and CDR2 from the germline V gene are MDHEN and SYDVKM. CDR3 in DNA: TGTGCCAGCAGTTTGACCGACAGGGCCCTCAATCAGCCCCAGCATTTT. Its translation is CASSLTDRALNQPQHF.

In this sample, this clone turned up a few times. CDR3 DNA sequence: TGTGCCAGCAGAGAGAGGGGTAGCACTGAAGCTTTCTTT. This translates into CASRERGSTEAFF. This chain uses TRBV6-6 with TRBJ1-1; possible D gene TRBD1, 5 bases. Trimming stripped 6 bases from V and 4 bases from J, with 12 bases between. Germline V gives CDR1 MNHNY, CDR2 SVGAGI (reference sequence). The CDR3 consists of 13 residues.

The chain links TRBV5-1 to TRBJ1-4, with D perhaps TRBD1 (6 bases). V lost 1 base, J lost 3 bases, and 10 bases lay in between. The CDR3 has 15 residues. Germline V gene sequence: CDR1 SGHRS, CDR2 YFSETQ. CDR3 nucleotides: TGCGCCAGCAGCTTGATAGGGGGGTCTAATGAAAAACTGTTTTTT. This encodes CASSLIGGSNEKLFF.

This chain uses TRBV29-1 with TRBJ1-5, with 10 bases that match TRBD1. Germline CDR1 is SQVTM and CDR2 is ANQGSEA. This CDR3 spans 13 amino acids. V shed 4 bases and J 5 bases; nucleotides not matched to a gene: 2. CDR3 in amino acids: CSVGGTGDQPQHF. CDR3 coding DNA: TGCAGCGTTGGGGGGACAGGGGATCAGCCCCAGCATTTT.

V is TRBV7-6 and J is TRBJ1-4; TRBD1 matches at 7 bases. The CDR3 spans 16 residues. V lost 4 bases to trimming and J lost 6 bases; unmatched junction nucleotides: 11. Germline loops: CDR1 SGHVS, CDR2 FNYEAQ. The CDR3 region has the DNA TGTGCCAGCAGCTCGAGACAGGGTCGAGATGATGAAAAACTGTTTTTT. This sequence encodes CASSSRQGRDDEKLFF. Combining the CDR3 with reference TRBV7-6 and TRBJ1-4 gives the whole variable domain GAGVSQSPRYKVTKRGQDVALRCDPISGHVSLYWYRQALGQGPEFLTYFNYEAQQDKSGLPNDRFSAERPEGSISTLTIQRTEQRDSAMYRCASSSRQGRDDEKLFFGSGTQLSVL.

The gene calls are TRBV6-5 and TRBJ1-1, with a weak D call TRBD1 (5 bases). This CDR3 spans 15 amino acids. The germline V gene encodes CDR1 MNHEY and CDR2 SVGAGI. Trimming cost V 5 bases and J 1 base, with 14 bases left between them. In DNA form, the CDR3 reads TGTGCCAGCAGTCGAGGGGAGATATCGAACACTGAAGCTTTCTTT. This translates into CASSRGEISNTEAFF.

The V call is TRBV7-8, the J call TRBJ1-6; no clear D. V lost 8 bases, J lost 10 bases, and 12 bases lay in between. The CDR3 is 12 residues long. Germline V gene lookup returns CDR1 SGHVS and CDR2 FQNEAQ. CDR3 loop: CASAYEASPLHF. For the CDR3, the DNA is TGTGCCAGCGCCTATGAGGCATCACCCCTCCACTTT.